This entry lists 29 T cell receptor beta chains sequenced from one sample in a study of CD8 T cells in Susac syndrome. Random hexamers were used to reverse transcribe an amount of about 0.45 to 1 ug RNA. Each CDR3 protein is one row after TCRdb ran MiXCR on the immunoSEQ multiplex PCR reads. The table lists some 260,000 distinct CDR3 sequences, roughly 85% of them singletons. Sequencing used CD8+ T cells from PBMCs. The receptor source for this set is a human donor with multiple sclerosis.

V and J are TRBV20-1 and TRBJ2-7, with 10 bases that match TRBD2. V shed 1 base, J shed 2 bases, and the junction held 5 bases outside the gene matches. CDR1 DFQATT and CDR2 SNEGSKA come from the germline V gene (reference sequence). The CDR3 extends over 15 amino acids. DNA of the CDR3: TGCAGTGCTAGAGGTAGCGGGAGGCCCGCCTACGAGCAGTACTTC. Its protein product is CSARGSGRPAYEQYF.

The chain uses TRBV14 and TRBJ2-1; 10 bases fit TRBD2. Germline CDR1 reads SGHDN; CDR2 reads FVKESK. V shed 5 bases, J shed 2 bases, and the junction held 6 bases outside the gene matches. This CDR3 has 16 residues. The CDR3 DNA is TGTGCCAGCAGCGATGGACTAGCGGCTGCCTACAATGAGCAGTTCTTC. Translated, it gives CASSDGLAAAYNEQFF.

This clonotype was observed a handful of times. The rearrangement uses TRBV25-1 and TRBJ2-7, with 9 bases aligning to TRBD1. The germline CDR1 and CDR2 sequences are MGHDK and SYGVNS. Losses at the gene ends were 6 bases for V and 2 bases for J; bases not matched to a gene: 8. This CDR3 comprises 15 residues. CDR3 loop: CASSSPGQGAYEQYF. The CDR3 DNA reads as TGTGCCAGCAGCTCACCGGGACAGGGCGCCTACGAGCAGTACTTC.

The chain has TRBV28 and TRBJ2-1; 7 bases align to TRBD2. The germline CDR1 and CDR2 sequences are MDHEN and SYDVKM. J gave up 2 bases and V 4 bases, and 8 bases lay outside the gene matches. The CDR3 sequence is 16 residues long. In DNA form, the CDR3 reads TGTGCCAGCAGTTCCTCCCCTAGCGGAGCCTACAATGAGCAGTTCTTC. It codes for CASSSSPSGAYNEQFF.

This chain connects TRBV6-5 to TRBJ2-1; TRBD2 aligns across 8 bases. Looked up from germline, CDR1 is MNHEY and CDR2 is SVGAGI. The ends lost 7 bases at V and 6 bases at J; junction bases unmatched: 8. There are 14 residues in the CDR3. CDR3 loop: CASNRAGGGNEQFF. The CDR3 DNA is TGTGCCAGCAACCGGGCGGGAGGCGGCAATGAGCAGTTCTTC.

This clonotype has just one count. V usage is TRBV7-2 and J usage is TRBJ1-5; a weak D match, TRBD1 (5 bases). Germline V CDR1 and CDR2: SGHTA, FQGNSA. This CDR3 comprises 17 residues. Trimming took 0 bases from V and 4 from J, leaving 16 bases between them. The DNA for the CDR3 is TGTGCCAGCAGCTTAGCTATCTCCCCCCGGGGGAATCAGCCCCAGCATTTT. Translation gives CASSLAISPRGNQPQHF.

This clonotype came up a few times. The V call is TRBV7-9, the J call TRBJ1-5; D is unresolved. CDR1 SEHNR and CDR2 FQNEAQ come from the germline V gene (reference sequence). V was trimmed by 6 bases and J by 7 bases, leaving 10 bases between them. This CDR3 has 12 amino acids. The CDR3 nucleotides are TGTGCCAGCAGTCTCCCTGGGCAGCCCCAGCATTTT. Protein product: CASSLPGQPQHF.

In DNA, the CDR3 is TGTGCCAGCAGTGATTCAGGGGCAAACCAGCCCCAGCATTTT. Its protein is CASSDSGANQPQHF. The V and J genes are TRBV2 and TRBJ1-5; possible D gene TRBD1, 6 bases. Trimming cost V 3 bases and J 7 bases, with 13 bases left between them. The CDR3 is 14 amino acids. Germline CDR1 is SNHLY and CDR2 is FYNNEI.

The V and J genes are TRBV27 and TRBJ2-3; D remains ambiguous. Trimming stripped 5 bases from V and 3 bases from J, with 15 bases between. The CDR3 is made up of 15 amino acids. The germline V gene has CDR1 MNHEY and CDR2 SMNVEV (reference sequence). The CDR3 DNA reads as TGTGCCAGCAGTGATGCGGCTTCTCGGACAGATACGCAGTATTTT. This translates into CASSDAASRTDTQYF.

Here the CDR3 DNA reads TGTGCCAGCAGTTCCGGGGGCGAGGGTTATAGCAATCAGCCCCAGCATTTT. Translating it yields CASSSGGEGYSNQPQHF. The V call is TRBV28, the J call TRBJ1-5, with D perhaps TRBD1 (6 bases). The CDR3 runs to 17 residues. Trimming shortened V by 4 bases and J by 0 bases, and 16 bases separated the two germline ends. CDR1 and CDR2 (germline): MDHEN, SYDVKM.

This chain joins TRBV2 and TRBJ2-3, with a weak D call TRBD1 (6 bases). CDR1 and CDR2 from the germline V gene are SNHLY and FYNNEI. This CDR3 contains 16 residues. V lost 8 bases and J 2 bases, leaving 20 bases between the germline ends. CDR3 nucleotides: TGTGCCAGCCTAGAAAAACCACAGGGAAACACAGATACGCAGTATTTT. Translation gives CASLEKPQGNTDTQYF.

The chain has TRBV28 and TRBJ2-3, with D perhaps matching TRBD1 (7 bases). Germline V gene lookup returns CDR1 MDHEN and CDR2 SYDVKM. Trimming shortened V by 2 bases and J by 4 bases, and 22 bases separated the two germline ends. This CDR3 is 18 amino acids long. In nucleotides, the CDR3 is TGTGCCAGCAGTTTAAATATTAGGGGGCCCTCGGGAGCAGATACGCAGTATTTT. As protein: CASSLNIRGPSGADTQYF.

V and J are TRBV2 and TRBJ2-1, with D perhaps TRBD1 or TRBD2 (5 bases each). In germline, CDR1 is SNHLY, CDR2 FYNNEI. The CDR3 has 12 residues. Trimming stripped 8 bases from V and 11 bases from J, with 16 bases between. CDR3 region: CASVTIPGQQFF. CDR3 nucleotide sequence: TGTGCCAGCGTGACGATCCCGGGACAGCAGTTCTTC.

The V gene is TRBV5-1, the J gene TRBJ2-2, with 7 bases lining up with TRBD2. The germline CDR1 and CDR2 sequences are SGHRS and YFSETQ. The trim removed 4 bases at V and 7 bases at J, leaving 10 bases unmatched. This CDR3 comprises 15 residues. The CDR3 sequence: CASSRAGPWDGELFF. CDR3 nucleotide sequence: TGCGCCAGCAGCCGAGCGGGACCTTGGGACGGGGAGCTGTTTTTT.

In DNA form, the CDR3 reads TGCGCCAGCAGTGAGTCAATAGCGGGTTTGGTGCCCAATGAGCAGTTCTTC. The encoded protein is CASSESIAGLVPNEQFF. The J gene is TRBJ2-1, the V gene TRBV10-2; TRBD2 matches 7 bases. Germline V gene sequence: CDR1 WSHSY, CDR2 SAAADI. The trim removed 0 bases at V and 6 bases at J, leaving 11 bases unmatched. The CDR3 sequence is 17 residues long.

The chain employs TRBV9 and TRBJ2-1; 7 nucleotides match TRBD1. The length of the CDR3 is 17 residues. Looked up from germline, CDR1 is SGDLS and CDR2 is YYNGEE. V was pared by 2 bases and J by 1 base, with 9 bases of the junction left unmatched. CDR3 amino acids: CASSVGKTGWSYNEQFF. CDR3 DNA sequence: TGTGCCAGCAGCGTGGGGAAGACAGGGTGGTCCTACAATGAGCAGTTCTTC.

V usage is TRBV14 and J usage is TRBJ2-7, with TRBD1 identical over 7 bases. Germline V lookup: CDR1 SGHDN, CDR2 FVKESK. CDR3 length equals 16 residues. V was clipped by 0 bases and J by 2 bases; unmatched bases: 7. As DNA, the CDR3 is TGTGCCAGCAGCCAAGAAACCGGGACAGTCCCCTACGAGCAGTACTTC. This codes for CASSQETGTVPYEQYF.

This sequence joins TRBV5-1 and TRBJ2-3, with a tentative D call TRBD2 (6 bases). Trimming removed 0 bases at V and 4 bases at J, with 15 bases between. CDR3 size: 16 residues. Per germline, CDR1 SGHRS and CDR2 YFSETQ. The CDR3 DNA sequence: TGCGCCAGCAGCTTGGGGGACTTACCCCTAGCAGATACGCAGTATTTT. Protein product: CASSLGDLPLADTQYF. The whole variable domain, filled in from reference TRBV5-1 and TRBJ2-3, reads KAGVTQTPRYLIKTRGQQVTLSCSPISGHRSVSWYQQTPGQGLQFLFEYFSETQRNKGNFPGRFSGRQFSNSRSEMNVSTLELGDSALYLCASSLGDLPLADTQYFGPGTRLTVL.

The rearrangement links TRBV6-2 or TRBV6-3 to TRBJ2-5; D possibly corresponds to TRBD2 (5 bases). CDR1 is MNHEY, CDR2 SVGEGT, per germline. This CDR3 spans 13 amino acids. V lost 7 bases and J 5 bases, leaving 14 bases between the germline ends. The CDR3 region is CASTFGDAETQYF. The CDR3 coding sequence is TGTGCCAGCACCTTCGGGGATGCGGAGACCCAGTACTTC.

V is TRBV6-1 and J is TRBJ1-2; 9 bases are a match to TRBD1. Unmatched junction bases numbered 8, after V lost 6 bases and J lost 3 bases. CDR3 length equals 15 residues. CDR1 is MNHNS, CDR2 SASEGT, per germline. CDR3 sequence: CASRERWTGDYGYTF. DNA for the CDR3: TGTGCCAGCAGGGAGCGGTGGACAGGGGACTATGGCTACACCTTC.

The rearrangement joins TRBV29-1 to TRBJ1-5; tentatively, D is TRBD1 (6 bases). CDR3 size: 17 residues. V was shortened by 1 base and J by 1 base, with 17 bases between the two germline ends. In germline, CDR1 is SQVTM, CDR2 ANQGSEA. CDR3 sequence reads: CSVEGGRGPLSNQPQHF. The CDR3, as DNA: TGCAGCGTTGAAGGGGGGCGGGGACCTTTAAGCAATCAGCCCCAGCATTTT.

This clonotype has only one observation. V usage is TRBV4-2 and J usage is TRBJ2-3; D ambiguous. CDR3 length: 14 amino acids. Per the germline V gene, CDR1 is LGHNA and CDR2 is YNFKEQ. The V end was cut by 0 bases, the J end by 3 bases, with 7 bases between. The CDR3 sequence: CASSQDAPTDTQYF. In DNA, the CDR3 is TGTGCCAGCAGCCAAGATGCACCGACAGATACGCAGTATTTT.

The chain employs TRBV30 and TRBJ1-4, with D tentatively TRBD1 (5 bases). V lost 4 bases and J 12 bases, leaving 18 bases between the germline ends. Germline V gene lookup returns CDR1 GTSNPN and CDR2 SVGIG (reference sequence). This CDR3 contains 13 residues. The CDR3 sequence: CAWNHLGVKELFF. Here the CDR3 DNA reads TGTGCCTGGAACCACCTGGGGGTGAAAGAACTGTTTTTT.

The chain couples TRBV2 to TRBJ1-2, with 8 bases lining up with TRBD1. The germline gives CDR1 SNHLY, CDR2 FYNNEI. V shed 1 base, J shed 4 bases, and the junction held 8 bases outside the gene matches. The CDR3 runs to 16 residues. The CDR3: CASSEVRQGMAYGYTF. In nucleotides, the CDR3 is TGTGCCAGCAGTGAAGTTCGACAGGGGATGGCCTATGGCTACACCTTC.

The chain has TRBV20-1 and TRBJ1-3; D gene ambiguous. CDR3 size: 15 residues. The germline V gene has CDR1 DFQATT and CDR2 SNEGSKA (reference sequence). V gave up 0 bases and J gave up 2 bases, with 11 bases separating them. The CDR3 loop reads CSARDFRNPGNTIYF. CDR3 DNA: TGCAGTGCTAGAGATTTCAGAAACCCTGGAAACACCATATATTTT.

The chain has TRBV7-2 and TRBJ2-7; D tentatively reads TRBD1 or TRBD2 (5 bases each). The germline V and J ends were trimmed by 2 bases and 5 bases, with 13 bases remaining between them. Germline V lookup: CDR1 SGHTA, CDR2 FQGNSA. There are 14 residues in the CDR3. CDR3 bases: TGTGCCAGCAGCTTATCCGGGGCGTTGGACGAGCAGTACTTC. This codes for CASSLSGALDEQYF.

This clonotype appeared a single time. This chain joins TRBV12-3 or TRBV12-4 and TRBJ1-5, with D unclear. The V and J ends lost 0 bases and 1 base respectively, with 7 bases between them. The CDR3 totals 15 residues. Written as DNA, the CDR3 is TGTGCCAGCAGTTTAGCGGCGCGCAGCAATCAGCCCCAGCATTTT. Protein product: CASSLAARSNQPQHF.

The CDR3 here is CSGTGRAYEQYF. CDR3 DNA sequence: TGCAGCGGTACTGGGAGGGCCTACGAGCAGTACTTC. The chain links TRBV29-1 to TRBJ2-7, with 7 nucleotides matching TRBD2. Germline CDR1 SQVTM, CDR2 ANQGSEA. Germline trimming cut 7 bases from V and 2 bases from J; bases unmatched to any gene: 5. The CDR3 contains 12 residues.

V and J are TRBV20-1 and TRBJ1-2; D call uncertain. The germline CDR1 and CDR2 sequences are DFQATT and SNEGSKA (reference sequence). This CDR3 is built from 15 residues. V was shortened by 0 bases and J by 4 bases, with 15 bases between the two germline ends. The CDR3 bases are TGCAGTGCTAGAGACGCAGCCGAGTCCCCCTATGGCTACACCTTC. Residues: CSARDAAESPYGYTF.